These 23 T cell receptor beta chains originate from one sample sequenced in a study of blood T cell repertoires in COVID-19. Sequencing used immunoSEQ multiplex PCR; TCRdb keeps in-frame clones, though not all of them. This table holds about 110,000 clones, roughly 69% found once. Sequences were obtained from peripheral blood. These receptors originate from a man older than 75 with acute or convalescent COVID-19.

Of note for this clone: Other nucleotide sequences in the sample specify the same CDR3. The rearrangement joins TRBV18 to TRBJ1-2; D possibly corresponds to TRBD1 (6 bases). The germline V gene has CDR1 KGHSH and CDR2 LQKENI. Trimming pared 3 bases from V and 2 bases from J, leaving 7 bases between. This CDR3 is built from 13 residues. The CDR3 is CASSPDRNYGYTF. The CDR3 nucleotides read TGTGCCAGCTCACCTGACAGGAACTATGGCTACACCTTC.

The gene calls are TRBV6-2 or TRBV6-3 and TRBJ1-5; 10 bases fit TRBD1. Unmatched junction bases numbered 10, after V lost 2 bases and J lost 6 bases. This CDR3 comprises 17 residues. CDR1 and CDR2 (germline): MNHEY, SVGEGT. The CDR3 nucleotides read TGTGCCAGCAGTTACCGGGGAGTCCGGGACAGGGGTCAGCCCCAGCATTTT. This encodes CASSYRGVRDRGQPQHF.

The CDR3 protein is CASSGQVSGNTIYF. CDR3 DNA sequence: TGTGCCAGCAGCGGACAGGTCTCTGGAAACACCATATATTTT. The genes are TRBV9 and TRBJ1-3; D perhaps matches TRBD1 (6 bases). Germline V lookup: CDR1 SGDLS, CDR2 YYNGEE. CDR3 length equals 14 residues. Trimming cost V 3 bases and J 0 bases, with 7 bases left between them.

This chain links TRBV9 with TRBJ2-3, with D maybe TRBD2 (6 bases). The CDR3 runs to 16 residues. The germline V gene has CDR1 SGDLS and CDR2 YYNGEE. V lost 0 bases, J lost 5 bases, and 16 bases lay in between. CDR3 DNA sequence: TGTGCCAGCAGCGTAGTGGCGGGATCTTCGGGAGATACGCAGTATTTT. Its translation is CASSVVAGSSGDTQYF. The full variable domain, in which reference TRBV9 and TRBJ2-3 provide the parts outside the CDR3, is DSGVTQTPKHLITATGQRVTLRCSPRSGDLSVYWYQQSLDQGLQFLIQYYNGEERAKGNILERFSAQQFPDLHSELNLSSLELGDSALYFCASSVVAGSSGDTQYFGPGTRLTVL.

This chain joins TRBV5-5 and TRBJ2-3; D may be TRBD2 (6 bases). The CDR3 has 16 residues. Germline CDR1 is SGHKS and CDR2 is YYEKEE (reference sequence). The ends were cut back, 3 bases at V and 2 bases at J, with 16 bases in the middle. The CDR3 loop is CASSSLGAGSTDTQYF. CDR3 sequence (DNA): TGTGCCAGCAGCTCGCTTGGTGCGGGGTCCACAGATACGCAGTATTTT.

This clone showed up just once. This chain connects TRBV4-3 to TRBJ1-2; 8 bases map to TRBD1. The junction had 4 bases not matched to a gene; V was cut back by 3 bases and J by 7 bases. CDR3 size: 13 residues. Per germline, CDR1 LGHNA and CDR2 YSLEER. This chain's CDR3 is CASSHPDRGGYTF. In nucleotides, the CDR3 is TGCGCCAGCAGCCACCCTGACAGGGGTGGCTACACCTTC.

This clone appeared a single time. The chain couples TRBV28 to TRBJ2-1, with TRBD2 matching over 8 bases. V trimming: 3 bases; J trimming: 7 bases; junction bases outside the gene matches: 5. Germline lookup yields CDR1 MDHEN and CDR2 SYDVKM. The CDR3 length is 14 residues. CDR3 protein: CASSFRGRRNEQFF. Here the CDR3 DNA reads TGTGCCAGCAGTTTCCGCGGGAGGCGGAATGAGCAGTTCTTC.

This chain joins TRBV12-5 and TRBJ2-1; 8 bases are shared with TRBD2. Germline lookup yields CDR1 LGHNT and CDR2 FRNRAP. This CDR3 is 22 amino acids long. J was trimmed by 6 bases and V by 0 bases; bases with no gene match: 25. The CDR3: CASGLVHGLGLAGPGEANEQFF. The DNA of the CDR3 is TGTGCTAGTGGTTTGGTACACGGATTGGGGCTAGCGGGCCCTGGGGAAGCCAATGAGCAGTTCTTC.

This chain uses TRBV9 with TRBJ2-1; 7 positions agree with TRBD2. V lost 4 bases and J lost 4; bases outside the gene matches: 5. The CDR3 runs to 14 residues. Germline V CDR1 and CDR2: SGDLS, YYNGEE. CDR3 DNA sequence: TGTGCCAGCAGCCTGAGCGGGGTTTACAATGAGCAGTTCTTC. Translated: CASSLSGVYNEQFF. Complete variable domain (other parts from reference TRBV9 and TRBJ2-1): DSGVTQTPKHLITATGQRVTLRCSPRSGDLSVYWYQQSLDQGLQFLIQYYNGEERAKGNILERFSAQQFPDLHSELNLSSLELGDSALYFCASSLSGVYNEQFFGPGTRLTVL.

This clone has just a few counts. The rearrangement links TRBV6-2 or TRBV6-3 to TRBJ2-2, with 10 bases that match TRBD2. The CDR3 spans 17 residues. CDR1 and CDR2 from the germline V gene are MNHEY and SVGEGT. V lost 2 bases to trimming and J lost 5 bases; unmatched junction nucleotides: 8. This CDR3 is CASSYRLAGEGTGELFF. The CDR3 DNA follows: TGTGCCAGCAGTTACCGGCTAGCGGGAGAGGGGACCGGGGAGCTGTTTTTT.

This chain joins TRBV28 and TRBJ2-1; 7 nucleotides align to TRBD2. The CDR3 runs to 20 residues. Trimming at V came to 6 bases and at J to 5 bases, leaving 25 bases not matched to a gene. Germline V gene sequence: CDR1 MDHEN, CDR2 SYDVKM. CDR3 amino acids: CASSKLRGSGSLVGDNEQFF. CDR3 nucleotide sequence: TGTGCCAGCAGCAAGCTCCGAGGTAGCGGGTCATTGGTTGGGGACAATGAGCAGTTCTTC. Full variable domain (remainder filled in from reference TRBV28 and TRBJ2-1): DVKVTQSSRYLVKRTGEKVFLECVQDMDHENMFWYRQDPGLGLRLIYFSYDVKMKEKGDIPEGYSVSREKKERFSLILESASTNQTSMYLCASSKLRGSGSLVGDNEQFFGPGTRLTVL.

The chain uses TRBV18 and TRBJ1-1; D is possibly TRBD1 (5 bases). V dropped 5 bases and J dropped 5 bases, with 18 bases sitting between them. This CDR3 is built from 15 residues. Germline V CDR1 and CDR2: KGHSH, LQKENI. CDR3 sequence reads: CASSSGVAGYTEAFF. For the CDR3, the DNA is TGTGCCAGCTCAAGCGGGGTGGCAGGGTATACTGAAGCTTTCTTT.

This sequence joins TRBV4-1 and TRBJ2-2; the D is unclear. The CDR3 spans 14 residues. V was pared by 2 bases and J by 3 bases, with 7 bases between. CDR1 and CDR2 (germline): MGHRA, YSYEKL. Here the CDR3 DNA reads TGCGCCAGCAGCCAAAACCGGGACACCGGGGAGCTGTTTTTT. This codes for CASSQNRDTGELFF.

This clone was seen repeatedly, ten times or more. V is TRBV5-4 and J is TRBJ1-2; D might be TRBD1 (5 bases). Trimming left V 9 bases short and J 4 bases short, with 10 bases between. Germline-derived CDR1 and CDR2 are SGHNT and YYREEE (reference sequence). The length of the CDR3 is 11 residues. This CDR3 reads CATTGGYGYTF. CDR3 nucleotide sequence: TGTGCCACCACGGGGGGCTATGGCTACACCTTC.

The V and J genes are TRBV28 and TRBJ1-4; D is unclear. CDR1 is MDHEN and CDR2 is SYDVKM in the germline V gene. V was cut by 6 bases and J by 7 bases, with 6 bases left in between. The CDR3 sequence is 11 residues long. As DNA, the CDR3 is TGTGCCAGCAGCCCCCTTGAAAAACTGTTTTTT. Translation gives CASSPLEKLFF. Variable domain in full (rest from reference TRBV28 and TRBJ1-4): DVKVTQSSRYLVKRTGEKVFLECVQDMDHENMFWYRQDPGLGLRLIYFSYDVKMKEKGDIPEGYSVSREKKERFSLILESASTNQTSMYLCASSPLEKLFFGSGTQLSVL.

This sequence joins TRBV12-3 or TRBV12-4 and TRBJ2-1, with D uncertain. This CDR3 has 13 amino acids. V lost 3 bases and J 5 bases, leaving 8 bases between the germline ends. CDR3 loop: CASSFAANNEQFF. The CDR3 nucleotides are TGTGCCAGCAGTTTTGCCGCGAACAATGAGCAGTTCTTC.

The V and J genes are TRBV5-1 and TRBJ2-7, with 9 bases matching TRBD1. Per the germline V gene, CDR1 is SGHRS and CDR2 is YFSETQ. The CDR3 loop spans 16 amino acids. The V gene end was trimmed by 6 bases and the J gene end by 2 bases; junction bases not matched to a gene: 12. The CDR3, as DNA: TGCGCCAGCACCCCGAGGGGACAGGGAAGAACCTACGAGCAGTACTTC. The encoded protein is CASTPRGQGRTYEQYF.

The chain couples TRBV2 to TRBJ1-5; 7 bases map to TRBD1. Germline lookup yields CDR1 SNHLY and CDR2 FYNNEI. The CDR3 spans 13 residues. J was trimmed by 4 bases and V by 6 bases; bases with no gene match: 3. Here the CDR3 DNA reads TGTGCCAGCAGGGGGGACAGTAATCAGCCCCAGCATTTT. This gives the protein CASRGDSNQPQHF.

The chain has TRBV5-6 and TRBJ2-1; 7 bases are a match to TRBD2. Germline CDR1 SGHDT, CDR2 YYEEEE. The CDR3 is made up of 16 amino acids. After removal of 0 bases from V and 5 bases from J, the junction contained 8 bases not matched to a gene. This CDR3 is CASSLDPAGSNNEQFF. DNA for the CDR3: TGTGCCAGCAGCTTGGATCCAGCGGGATCCAACAATGAGCAGTTCTTC.

The rearrangement uses TRBV6-5 and TRBJ2-3; TRBD2 is a possible D gene (6 bases). The CDR3 totals 15 residues. From germline, CDR1 is MNHEY and CDR2 SVGAGI. The V end lost 8 bases, the J end lost 0 bases, and 15 bases lay between the germline ends. CDR3 nucleotides: TGTGCCAGCGGGGAGAGCGGGCCTAGCACAGATACGCAGTATTTT. This sequence encodes CASGESGPSTDTQYF.

The table lists this clone with a few counts. This chain joins TRBV7-8 and TRBJ2-7; D ambiguous. This CDR3 has 13 residues. CDR1 and CDR2 from the germline V gene are SGHVS and FQNEAQ. V lost 1 base, J lost 5 bases, and 9 bases lay in between. Written as DNA, the CDR3 is TGTGCCAGCAGCTTAGGTACGGTTAACGAGCAGTACTTC. This translates into CASSLGTVNEQYF.

The CDR3 region is CASSYSNRYGYTF. CDR3 in DNA: TGTGCCAGCAGTTACTCGAATCGGTATGGCTACACCTTC. This chain uses TRBV6-5 with TRBJ1-2, with no clear D. Germline V gene data show CDR1 as MNHEY and CDR2 as SVGAGI. This CDR3 spans 13 amino acids. The V gene lost 0 bases and the J gene lost 5 bases, with 7 bases spanning the gap.

This chain connects TRBV24-1 to TRBJ2-2; TRBD1 is a possible D gene (6 bases). The germline gives CDR1 KGHDR, CDR2 SFDVKD. V lost 7 bases and J 4 bases, leaving 15 bases between the germline ends. This CDR3 is built from 15 residues. The CDR3 DNA follows: TGTGCCACCAGCTCATCAGGGGCCGTCACCGGGGAGCTGTTTTTT. This codes for CATSSSGAVTGELFF.